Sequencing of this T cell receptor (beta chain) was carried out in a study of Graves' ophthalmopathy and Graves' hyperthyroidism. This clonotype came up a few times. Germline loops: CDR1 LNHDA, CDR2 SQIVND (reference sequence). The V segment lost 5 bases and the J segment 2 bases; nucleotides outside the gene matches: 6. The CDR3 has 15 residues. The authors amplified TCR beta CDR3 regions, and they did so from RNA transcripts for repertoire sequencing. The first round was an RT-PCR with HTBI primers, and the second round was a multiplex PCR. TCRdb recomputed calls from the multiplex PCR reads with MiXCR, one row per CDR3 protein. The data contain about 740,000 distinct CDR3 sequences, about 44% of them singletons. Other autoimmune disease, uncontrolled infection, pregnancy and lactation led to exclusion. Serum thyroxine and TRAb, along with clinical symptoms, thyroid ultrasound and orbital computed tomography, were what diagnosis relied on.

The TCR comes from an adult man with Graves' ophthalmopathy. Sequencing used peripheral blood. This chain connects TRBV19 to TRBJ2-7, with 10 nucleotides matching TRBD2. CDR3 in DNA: TGTGCCAGTAGTTCCTCTAGCGGGAGAGCCTACGAGCAGTACTTC. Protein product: CASSSSSGRAYEQYF.